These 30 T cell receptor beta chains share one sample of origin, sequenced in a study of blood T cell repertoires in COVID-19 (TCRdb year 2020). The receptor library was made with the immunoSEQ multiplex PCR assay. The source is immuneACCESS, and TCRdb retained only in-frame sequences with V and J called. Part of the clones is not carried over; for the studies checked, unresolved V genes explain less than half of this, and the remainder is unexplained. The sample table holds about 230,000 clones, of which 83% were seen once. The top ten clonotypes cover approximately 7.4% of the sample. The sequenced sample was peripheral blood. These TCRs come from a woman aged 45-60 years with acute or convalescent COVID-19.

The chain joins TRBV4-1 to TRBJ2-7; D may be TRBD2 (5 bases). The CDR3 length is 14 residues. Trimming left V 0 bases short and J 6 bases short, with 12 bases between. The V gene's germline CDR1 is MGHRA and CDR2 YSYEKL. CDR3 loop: CASSQEVVGGEQYF. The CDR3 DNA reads TGCGCCAGCAGCCAAGAAGTGGTAGGAGGCGAGCAGTACTTC.

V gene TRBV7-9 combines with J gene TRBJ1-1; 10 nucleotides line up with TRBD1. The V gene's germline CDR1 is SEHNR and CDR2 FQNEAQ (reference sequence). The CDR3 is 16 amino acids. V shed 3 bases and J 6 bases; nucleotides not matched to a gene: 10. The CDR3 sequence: CASSLGAGQGVPEAFF. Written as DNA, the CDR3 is TGTGCCAGCAGCTTGGGAGCCGGACAGGGGGTCCCTGAAGCTTTCTTT.

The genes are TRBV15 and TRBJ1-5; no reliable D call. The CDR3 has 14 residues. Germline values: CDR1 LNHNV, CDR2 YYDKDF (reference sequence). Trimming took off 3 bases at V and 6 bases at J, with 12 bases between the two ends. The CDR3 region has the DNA TGTGCCACCAGCAGTCTAGGTGTGGGTCAGCCCCAGCATTTT. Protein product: CATSSLGVGQPQHF.

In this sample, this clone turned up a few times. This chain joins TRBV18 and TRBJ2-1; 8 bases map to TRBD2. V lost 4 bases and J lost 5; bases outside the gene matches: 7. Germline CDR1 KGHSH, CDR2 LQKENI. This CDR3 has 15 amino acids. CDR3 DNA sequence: TGTGCCAGCTCACTAGGCGGGGGGCGACACAATGAGCAGTTCTTC. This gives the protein CASSLGGGRHNEQFF.

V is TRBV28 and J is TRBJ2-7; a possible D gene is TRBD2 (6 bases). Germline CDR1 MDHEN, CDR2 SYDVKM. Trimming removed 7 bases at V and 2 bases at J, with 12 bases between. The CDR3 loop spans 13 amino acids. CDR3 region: CASNGGGTYEQYF. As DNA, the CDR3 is TGTGCCAGCAACGGGGGAGGTACCTACGAGCAGTACTTC.

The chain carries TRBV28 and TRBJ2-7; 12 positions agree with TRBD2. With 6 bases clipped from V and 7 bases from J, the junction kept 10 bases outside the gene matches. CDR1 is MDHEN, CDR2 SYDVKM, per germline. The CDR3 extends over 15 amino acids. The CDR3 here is CASRRTSGTFGEQYF. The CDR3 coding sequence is TGTGCCAGCAGAAGGACTAGCGGGACTTTCGGAGAGCAGTACTTC.

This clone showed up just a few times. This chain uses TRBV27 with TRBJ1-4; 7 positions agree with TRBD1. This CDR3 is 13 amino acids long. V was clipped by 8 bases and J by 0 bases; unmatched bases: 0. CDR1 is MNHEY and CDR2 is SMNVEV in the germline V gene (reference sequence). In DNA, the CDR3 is TGTGCCAGCGGGACAGCAACTAATGAAAAACTGTTTTTT. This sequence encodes CASGTATNEKLFF.

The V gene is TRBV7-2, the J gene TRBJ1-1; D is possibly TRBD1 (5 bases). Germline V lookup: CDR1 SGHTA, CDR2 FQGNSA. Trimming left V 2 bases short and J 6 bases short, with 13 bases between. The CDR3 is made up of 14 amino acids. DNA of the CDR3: TGTGCCAGCAGCTTATTGGGCAGGGTTGCTGAAGCTTTCTTT. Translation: CASSLLGRVAEAFF.

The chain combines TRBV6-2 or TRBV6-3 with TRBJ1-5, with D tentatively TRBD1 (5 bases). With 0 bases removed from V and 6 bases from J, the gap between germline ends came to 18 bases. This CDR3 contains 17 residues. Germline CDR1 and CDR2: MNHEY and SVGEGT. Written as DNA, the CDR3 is TGTGCCAGCAGTTACTCGCCTGGCCAGGGTGACTTTCAGCCCCAGCATTTT. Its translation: CASSYSPGQGDFQPQHF.

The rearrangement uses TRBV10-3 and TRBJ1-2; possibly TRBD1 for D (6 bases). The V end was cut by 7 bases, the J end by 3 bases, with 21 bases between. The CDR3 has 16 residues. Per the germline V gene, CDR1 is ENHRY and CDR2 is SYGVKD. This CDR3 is CAITDPGTKGDYGYTF. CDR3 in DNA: TGTGCCATCACCGACCCCGGGACAAAGGGCGACTATGGCTACACCTTC.

The CDR3 protein is CASSFGVFYEQYF. CDR3 nucleotides: TGTGCCAGCAGTTTCGGGGTATTCTACGAGCAGTACTTC. The chain employs TRBV12-3 or TRBV12-4 and TRBJ2-7, with D possibly being TRBD2 (5 bases). Trimming removed 3 bases at V and 3 bases at J, with 9 bases between. This CDR3 comprises 13 residues.

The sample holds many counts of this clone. For the CDR3, the DNA is TGTGCCAGCAGTTTACCGCTCGGGGGTGTCTCACCCCTCCACTTT. Translated, it gives CASSLPLGGVSPLHF. This chain connects TRBV28 to TRBJ1-6, with a possible D match to TRBD1 (5 bases). The CDR3 covers 15 residues. V lost 2 bases and J 10 bases, leaving 15 bases between the germline ends. Germline V gene lookup returns CDR1 MDHEN and CDR2 SYDVKM.

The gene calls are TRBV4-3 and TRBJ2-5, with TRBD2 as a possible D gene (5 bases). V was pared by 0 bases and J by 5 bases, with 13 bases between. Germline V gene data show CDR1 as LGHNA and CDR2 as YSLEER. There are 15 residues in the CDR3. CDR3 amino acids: CASSQDRTGMETQYF. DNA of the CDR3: TGCGCCAGCAGCCAAGATCGGACGGGGATGGAGACCCAGTACTTC.

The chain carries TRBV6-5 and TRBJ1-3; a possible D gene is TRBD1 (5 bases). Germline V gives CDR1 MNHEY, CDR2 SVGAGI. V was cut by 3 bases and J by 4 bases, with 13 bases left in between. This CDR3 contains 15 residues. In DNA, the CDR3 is TGTGCCAGCAGTTATGGGCAGGGATACGGAAACACCATATATTTT. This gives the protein CASSYGQGYGNTIYF.

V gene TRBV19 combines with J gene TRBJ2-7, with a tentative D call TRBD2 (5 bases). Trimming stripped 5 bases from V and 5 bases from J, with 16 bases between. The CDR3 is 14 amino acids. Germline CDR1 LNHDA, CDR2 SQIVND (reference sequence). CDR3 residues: CASSLLGNGNEQYF. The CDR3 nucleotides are TGTGCCAGTAGTCTCCTGGGAAACGGGAACGAGCAGTACTTC.

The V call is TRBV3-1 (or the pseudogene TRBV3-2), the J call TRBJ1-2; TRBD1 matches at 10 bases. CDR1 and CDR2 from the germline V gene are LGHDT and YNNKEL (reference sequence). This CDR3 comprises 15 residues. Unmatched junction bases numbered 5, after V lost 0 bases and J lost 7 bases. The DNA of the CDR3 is TGTGCCAGCAGCCAAGATCCGACAGGGGGCGTTGGCTACACCTTC. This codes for CASSQDPTGGVGYTF.

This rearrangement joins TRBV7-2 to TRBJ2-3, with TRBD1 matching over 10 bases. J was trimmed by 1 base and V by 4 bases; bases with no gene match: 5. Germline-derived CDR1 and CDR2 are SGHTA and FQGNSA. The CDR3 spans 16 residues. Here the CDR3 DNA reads TGTGCCAGCAGCTGGACAGGGGGAAGGGGCACAGATACGCAGTATTTT. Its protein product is CASSWTGGRGTDTQYF.

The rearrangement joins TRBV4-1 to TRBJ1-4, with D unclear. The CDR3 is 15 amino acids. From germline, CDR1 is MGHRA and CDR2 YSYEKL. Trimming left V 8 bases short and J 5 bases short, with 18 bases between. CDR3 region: CASAAGAGLNEKLFF. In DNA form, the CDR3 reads TGCGCCAGCGCCGCGGGAGCGGGTCTCAATGAAAAACTGTTTTTT.

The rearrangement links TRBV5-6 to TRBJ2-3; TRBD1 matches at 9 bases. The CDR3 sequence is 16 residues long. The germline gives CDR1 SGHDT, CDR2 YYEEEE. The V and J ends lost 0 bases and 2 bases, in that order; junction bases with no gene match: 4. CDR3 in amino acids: CASSLDRGLFTDTQYF. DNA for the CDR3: TGTGCCAGCAGCTTGGACAGGGGGCTATTCACAGATACGCAGTATTTT.

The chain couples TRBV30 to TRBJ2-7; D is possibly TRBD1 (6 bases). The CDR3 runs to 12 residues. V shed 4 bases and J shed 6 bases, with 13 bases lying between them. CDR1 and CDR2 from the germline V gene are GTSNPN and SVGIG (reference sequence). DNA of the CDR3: TGTGCCTGGATCAGGGGTCCGGGCGAGCAGTACTTC. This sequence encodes CAWIRGPGEQYF. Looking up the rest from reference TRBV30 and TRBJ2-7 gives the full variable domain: SQTIHQWPATLVQPVGSPLSLECTVEGTSNPNLYWYRQAAGRGLQLLFYSVGIGQISSEVPQNLSASRPQDRQFILSSKKLLLSDSGFYLCAWIRGPGEQYFGPGTRLTVT.

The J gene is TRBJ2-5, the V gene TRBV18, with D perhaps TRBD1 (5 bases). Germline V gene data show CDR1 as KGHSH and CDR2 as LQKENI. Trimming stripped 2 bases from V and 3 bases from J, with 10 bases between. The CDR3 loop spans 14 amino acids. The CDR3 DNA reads TGTGCCAGCTCACCATGGACAAACGAAGAGACCCAGTACTTC. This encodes CASSPWTNEETQYF.

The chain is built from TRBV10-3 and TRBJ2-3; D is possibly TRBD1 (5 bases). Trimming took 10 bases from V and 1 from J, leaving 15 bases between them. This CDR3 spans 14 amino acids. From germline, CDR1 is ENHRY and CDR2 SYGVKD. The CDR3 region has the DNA TGTGCCACCCGCTGGGAAGGGGGCACAGATACGCAGTATTTT. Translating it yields CATRWEGGTDTQYF.

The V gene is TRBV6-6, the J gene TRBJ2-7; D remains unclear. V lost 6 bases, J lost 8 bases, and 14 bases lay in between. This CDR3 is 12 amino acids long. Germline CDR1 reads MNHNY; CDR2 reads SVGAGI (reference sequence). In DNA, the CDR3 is TGTGCCAGCAGAGCCCCCTCAGGTCAGCAGTACTTC. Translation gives CASRAPSGQQYF.

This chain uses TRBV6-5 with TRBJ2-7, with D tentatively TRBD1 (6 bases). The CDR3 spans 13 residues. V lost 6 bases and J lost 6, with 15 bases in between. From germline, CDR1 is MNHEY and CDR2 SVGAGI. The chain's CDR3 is CASRRADRSEQYF. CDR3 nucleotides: TGTGCCAGCAGGCGGGCTGACAGGAGCGAGCAGTACTTC.

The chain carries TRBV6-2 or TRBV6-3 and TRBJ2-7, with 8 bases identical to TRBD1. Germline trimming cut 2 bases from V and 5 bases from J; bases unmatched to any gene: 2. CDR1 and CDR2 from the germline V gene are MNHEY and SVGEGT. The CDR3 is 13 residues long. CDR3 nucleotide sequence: TGTGCCAGCAGTTACGCAGGGGGCAACGAGCAGTACTTC. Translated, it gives CASSYAGGNEQYF.

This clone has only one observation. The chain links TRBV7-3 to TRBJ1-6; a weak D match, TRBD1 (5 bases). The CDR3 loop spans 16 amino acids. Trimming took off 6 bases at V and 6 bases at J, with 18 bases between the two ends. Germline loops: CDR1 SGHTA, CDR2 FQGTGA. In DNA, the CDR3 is TGTGCCAGCAGTCTAACAGGTCGTAGCGGTAATTCACCCCTCCACTTT. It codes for CASSLTGRSGNSPLHF. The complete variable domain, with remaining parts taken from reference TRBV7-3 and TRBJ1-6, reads GAGVSQTPSNKVTEKGKYVELRCDPISGHTALYWYRQSLGQGPEFLIYFQGTGAADDSGLPNDRFFAVRPEGSVSTLKIQRTERGDSAVYLCASSLTGRSGNSPLHFGNGTRLTVT.

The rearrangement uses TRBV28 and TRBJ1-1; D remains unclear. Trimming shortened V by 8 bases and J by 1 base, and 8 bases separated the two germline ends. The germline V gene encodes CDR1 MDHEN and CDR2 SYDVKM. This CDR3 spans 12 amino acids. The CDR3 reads CASGLPNTEAFF. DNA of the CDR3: TGTGCCAGCGGACTACCGAACACTGAAGCTTTCTTT.

The CDR3 DNA reads as TGTGCCAGCAGCATCGGGACAGGGAGGAGCACAGATACGCAGTATTTT. It specifies CASSIGTGRSTDTQYF. The genes are TRBV11-2 and TRBJ2-3; 9 bases match TRBD1. The CDR3 extends over 16 amino acids. V shed 5 bases and J 0 bases; nucleotides not matched to a gene: 6. CDR1 is SGHAT, CDR2 FQNNGV, per germline. Together with reference TRBV11-2 and TRBJ2-3, the CDR3 gives the full variable domain: EAGVAQSPRYKIIEKRQSVAFWCNPISGHATLYWYQQILGQGPKLLIQFQNNGVVDDSQLPKDRFSAERLKGVDSTLKIQPAKLEDSAVYLCASSIGTGRSTDTQYFGPGTRLTVL.

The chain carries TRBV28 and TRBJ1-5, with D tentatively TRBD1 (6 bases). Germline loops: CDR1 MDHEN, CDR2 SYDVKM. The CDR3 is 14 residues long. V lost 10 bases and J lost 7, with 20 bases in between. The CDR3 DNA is TGTGCCACCTTAACCCCTGGACAGTACCAGCCCCAGCATTTT. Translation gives CATLTPGQYQPQHF. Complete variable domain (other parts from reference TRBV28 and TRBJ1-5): DVKVTQSSRYLVKRTGEKVFLECVQDMDHENMFWYRQDPGLGLRLIYFSYDVKMKEKGDIPEGYSVSREKKERFSLILESASTNQTSMYLCATLTPGQYQPQHFGDGTRLSIL.

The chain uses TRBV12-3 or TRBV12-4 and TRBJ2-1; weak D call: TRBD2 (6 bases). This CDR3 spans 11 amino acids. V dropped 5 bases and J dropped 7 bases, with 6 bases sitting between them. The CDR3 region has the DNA TGTGCCAGCAGTGCGGGAAATGAGCAGTTCTTC. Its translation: CASSAGNEQFF.